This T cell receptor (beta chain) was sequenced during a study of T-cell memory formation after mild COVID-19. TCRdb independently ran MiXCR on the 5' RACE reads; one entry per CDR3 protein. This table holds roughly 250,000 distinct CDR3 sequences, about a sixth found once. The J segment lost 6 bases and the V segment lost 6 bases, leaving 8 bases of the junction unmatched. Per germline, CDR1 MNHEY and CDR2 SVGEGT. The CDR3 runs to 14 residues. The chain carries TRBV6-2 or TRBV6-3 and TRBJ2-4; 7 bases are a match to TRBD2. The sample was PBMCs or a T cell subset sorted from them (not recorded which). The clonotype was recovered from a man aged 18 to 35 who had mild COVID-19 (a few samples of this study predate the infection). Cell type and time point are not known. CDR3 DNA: TGTGCCAGCAGAACCACTAGCGACCTAAACATTCAGTACTTC. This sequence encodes CASRTTSDLNIQYF.